The 2 T cell receptor beta chains below all came from one sample that was sequenced in a study of CD8 T cells in ankylosing spondylitis. TCRdb itself ran the 5' RACE reads through MiXCR, one entry per CDR3 protein. The data show about 170,000 distinct CDR3 sequences, around 16% seen once. What was sequenced was blood, either unsorted or a sorted T cell fraction (not recorded which). The receptors were gathered from a male donor with ankylosing spondylitis or in good health (not recorded which).

This clonotype was detected many times. The V gene is TRBV29-1, the J gene TRBJ2-7; D may match TRBD1 or TRBD2 (5 bases each). Trimming cost V 3 bases and J 4 bases, with 16 bases left between them. The germline CDR1 and CDR2 sequences are SQVTM and ANQGSEA. The CDR3 totals 14 residues. The CDR3: CSVDTSRGDYEQYF. Written as DNA, the CDR3 is TGCAGCGTTGACACTAGTAGAGGGGATTACGAGCAGTACTTC.

The chain joins TRBV9 to TRBJ2-2, with 7 bases fitting TRBD2. There are 16 residues in the CDR3. CDR1 and CDR2 (germline): SGDLS, YYNGEE. V dropped 3 bases and J dropped 8; count of bases not matched to a gene: 13. Here the CDR3 reads CASSGEGGRYWGELFF. Written as DNA, the CDR3 is TGTGCCAGCAGCGGAGAGGGAGGGAGATACTGGGGGGAGCTGTTTTTT.